Listed below are T cell receptor beta chains from one sample, sequenced in a study of T-cell reconstitution after alpha-beta-depleted transplantation in children. TCRdb re-analysed the PCR reads in MiXCR, keeping a single row per CDR3 protein. The sample holds about 230,000 distinct CDR3 sequences, approximately 9% seen once. Source: PBMCs from the stem cell graft donor, taken from the stem cell graft. The source is a human donor who donated a stem cell graft to a child with acute lymphoblastic leukemia. Each CDR3 is given with its conserved first and last residue. The D gene is left open where the match is weak. Clone size appears in some rows only: once, few, many, or a class for an expanded clone.

j_gene: TRBJ2-2; v_gene: TRBV5-6; d_gene: NA; abundance: few; CDR3nt: TGTGCCAGCAGCCCGCGAATCAAGGGCCTGCGCGGGGAGCTGTTTTTT; CDR3aa: CASSPRIKGLRGELFF
j_gene: TRBJ2-7; v_gene: TRBV2; d_gene: TRBD1; abundance: NA; CDR3nt: TGTGCCAGCAGTGTACAGGGGGTGAACTACGAGCAGTACTTC; CDR3aa: CASSVQGVNYEQYF
j_gene: TRBJ1-1; v_gene: TRBV7-6; d_gene: NA; abundance: NA; CDR3nt: TGTGCCAGCTTTCCCCGGGGGACGTTGAACACTGAAGCTTTCTTT; CDR3aa: CASFPRGTLNTEAFF
j_gene: TRBJ1-2; v_gene: TRBV18; d_gene: TRBD1; abundance: once; CDR3nt: TGTGCCAGCTCACCTAAGACAGGGGGCGGTGGCTACACCTTC; CDR3aa: CASSPKTGGGGYTF
j_gene: TRBJ2-6; v_gene: TRBV4-3; d_gene: NA; abundance: many; CDR3nt: TGCGCCAGCAGCCAAGGAGCGGGGACAGGGGCCAACGTCCTGACTTTC; CDR3aa: CASSQGAGTGANVLTF
j_gene: TRBJ2-7; v_gene: TRBV12-3/TRBV12-4; d_gene: NA; abundance: NA; CDR3nt: TGTGCCAGCAGTTTAATGACCTCAAATCAACACTACGAGCAGTACTTC; CDR3aa: CASSLMTSNQHYEQYF
j_gene: TRBJ2-1; v_gene: TRBV29-1; d_gene: TRBD1; abundance: NA; CDR3nt: TGCATCTCCAATCCTCAGGGGGATGAGCAGTTCTTC; CDR3aa: CISNPQGDEQFF
j_gene: TRBJ2-5; v_gene: TRBV5-1; d_gene: NA; abundance: few; CDR3nt: TGCGCCAGCAGCCACCAGTTGGACAGCTTTGAAGAGACCCAGTACTTC; CDR3aa: CASSHQLDSFEETQYF
j_gene: TRBJ2-7; v_gene: TRBV5-1; d_gene: NA; abundance: many; CDR3nt: TGCGCCAGCAGCTTGTACGGACTATCCCCCTACGAGCAGTACTTC; CDR3aa: CASSLYGLSPYEQYF
j_gene: TRBJ1-3; v_gene: TRBV9; d_gene: NA; abundance: few; CDR3nt: TGTGCCAGCAGCACGATTACAGGCTCTGGAAACACCATATATTTT; CDR3aa: CASSTITGSGNTIYF
j_gene: TRBJ2-4; v_gene: TRBV5-4; d_gene: NA; abundance: many; CDR3nt: TGTGCCAGCATGATCCCCGGACAGCGGCAGTACTTC; CDR3aa: CASMIPGQRQYF
j_gene: TRBJ1-1; v_gene: TRBV6-2/TRBV6-3; d_gene: NA; abundance: few; CDR3nt: TGTGCCAGCAGGTTACGTGACATTAACACTGAAGCTTTCTTT; CDR3aa: CASRLRDINTEAFF
j_gene: TRBJ2-7; v_gene: TRBV15; d_gene: NA; abundance: NA; CDR3nt: TGTGCCACCAGCAGAAACAGCGGCTGGGAGCAGTACTTC; CDR3aa: CATSRNSGWEQYF
j_gene: TRBJ1-5; v_gene: TRBV12-3/TRBV12-4; d_gene: NA; abundance: NA; CDR3nt: TGTGCCAGCAGTTTAGGGCACGGGGGCCATCAGCCCCAGCATTTT; CDR3aa: CASSLGHGGHQPQHF
j_gene: TRBJ1-2; v_gene: TRBV20-1; d_gene: NA; abundance: few; CDR3nt: TGCAGTGCTACGCCAGGGGTGGGCTATGGCTACACCTTC; CDR3aa: CSATPGVGYGYTF
j_gene: TRBJ2-1; v_gene: TRBV20-1; d_gene: NA; abundance: few; CDR3nt: TGCAGTGCTAGAGATCTCGCCAATGAGCAGTTCTTC; CDR3aa: CSARDLANEQFF
j_gene: TRBJ2-3; v_gene: TRBV7-9; d_gene: TRBD2; abundance: many; CDR3nt: TGTGCCAAACTAGCGGGGGATGGCACAGATACGCAGTATTTT; CDR3aa: CAKLAGDGTDTQYF
j_gene: TRBJ2-5; v_gene: TRBV14; d_gene: NA; abundance: few; CDR3nt: TGTGCCAGCAGCCAGAGATTAAAAGAGACCCAGTACTTC; CDR3aa: CASSQRLKETQYF
j_gene: TRBJ2-7; v_gene: TRBV19; d_gene: NA; abundance: few; CDR3nt: TGTGCCAGTAGTATATTCACAGGGTCTTTAAGCGAGCAGTACTTC; CDR3aa: CASSIFTGSLSEQYF
j_gene: TRBJ2-5; v_gene: TRBV29-1; d_gene: TRBD2; abundance: NA; CDR3nt: TGCAGCGTTGCTTCAACTAGCGTCGGTGAGACCCAGTACTTC; CDR3aa: CSVASTSVGETQYF
j_gene: TRBJ2-1; v_gene: TRBV12-3/TRBV12-4; d_gene: NA; abundance: many; CDR3nt: TGTGCCACTTCATTGGGGGGGGCCAGTAATGAGCAGTTCTTC; CDR3aa: CATSLGGASNEQFF
j_gene: TRBJ2-1; v_gene: TRBV11-2; d_gene: NA; abundance: many; CDR3nt: TGTGCCAGCAGCTTAGATCTTGGGGTTGAGCAGTTCTTC; CDR3aa: CASSLDLGVEQFF
j_gene: TRBJ2-7; v_gene: TRBV6-2/TRBV6-3; d_gene: NA; abundance: NA; CDR3nt: TGTGCCAGCGCCCTCCTCACTAGCTCCGAGCAGTACTTC; CDR3aa: CASALLTSSEQYF
j_gene: TRBJ2-7; v_gene: TRBV15; d_gene: NA; abundance: few; CDR3nt: TGTGCCACCAGCAGAGAGAGCCGAAACGAGCAGTACTTC; CDR3aa: CATSRESRNEQYF
j_gene: TRBJ1-4; v_gene: TRBV20-1; d_gene: NA; abundance: many; CDR3nt: TGCAGTGCTATCGGACGGGTTAATGAAAAACTGTTTTTT; CDR3aa: CSAIGRVNEKLFF